The clone carrying this T cell receptor (beta chain) was picked up a small number of times. The data were taken from a study of blood T cell repertoires in COVID-19. Across the study: There were acute and convalescent COVID-19 samples, and they came from the United States, Italy and Spain. From T cells, B-cell-depleted T cells, or PBMCs came the material, which was cDNA or gDNA.

Original analysis: Amplification of reference gene primers provided the estimated nucleated cell counts. The repertoire was sequenced with immunoSEQ multiplex PCR; TCRdb's copy has only in-frame clones and lacks some. D and trimming were read from the DNA, whereas the V and J calls and clone size are those reported in that table. This sample carries more than 250,000 clones, more than 75% of them seen once, and the ten largest clones take around 1.6%. The CDR3 spans 17 residues. The junction had 10 bases not matched to a gene; V was cut back by 5 bases and J by 5 bases. CDR1 MDHEN and CDR2 SYDVKM come from the germline V gene.

The sequenced sample consisted of peripheral blood. The gene calls are TRBV28 and TRBJ1-6, with 9 positions matching TRBD1. This clonotype was sampled from a woman aged 50 to 60 with acute or convalescent COVID-19. CDR3 protein: CASSPQKQGAHNSPLHF. The CDR3 DNA follows: TGTGCCAGCAGTCCCCAAAAACAGGGGGCGCATAATTCACCCCTCCACTTT. The variable domain in full, with the rest retrieved from reference TRBV28 and TRBJ1-6, is DVKVTQSSRYLVKRTGEKVFLECVQDMDHENMFWYRQDPGLGLRLIYFSYDVKMKEKGDIPEGYSVSREKKERFSLILESASTNQTSMYLCASSPQKQGAHNSPLHFGNGTRLTVT.